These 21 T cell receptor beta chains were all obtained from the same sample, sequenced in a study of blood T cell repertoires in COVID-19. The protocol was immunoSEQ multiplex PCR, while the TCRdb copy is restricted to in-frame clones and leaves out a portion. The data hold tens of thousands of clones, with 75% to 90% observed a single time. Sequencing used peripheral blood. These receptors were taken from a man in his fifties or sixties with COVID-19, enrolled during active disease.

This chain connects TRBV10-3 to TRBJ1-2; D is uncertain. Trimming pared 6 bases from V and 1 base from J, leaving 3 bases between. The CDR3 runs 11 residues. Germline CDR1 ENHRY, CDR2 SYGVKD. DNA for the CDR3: TGTGCCATCAGCGGTAACTATGGCTACACCTTC. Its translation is CAISGNYGYTF.

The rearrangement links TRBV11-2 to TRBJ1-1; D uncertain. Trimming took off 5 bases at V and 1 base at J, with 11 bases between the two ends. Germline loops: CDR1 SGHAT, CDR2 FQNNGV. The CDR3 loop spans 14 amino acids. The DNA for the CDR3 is TGTGCCAGCAGCCGATTCGGGGAGAACACTGAAGCTTTCTTT. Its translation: CASSRFGENTEAFF.

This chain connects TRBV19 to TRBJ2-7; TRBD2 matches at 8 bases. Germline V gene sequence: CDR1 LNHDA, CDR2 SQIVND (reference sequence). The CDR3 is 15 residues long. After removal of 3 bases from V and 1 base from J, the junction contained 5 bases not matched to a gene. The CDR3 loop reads CASSMESGRSYEQYF. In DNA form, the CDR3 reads TGTGCCAGTAGTATGGAGAGCGGGAGATCCTACGAGCAGTACTTC.

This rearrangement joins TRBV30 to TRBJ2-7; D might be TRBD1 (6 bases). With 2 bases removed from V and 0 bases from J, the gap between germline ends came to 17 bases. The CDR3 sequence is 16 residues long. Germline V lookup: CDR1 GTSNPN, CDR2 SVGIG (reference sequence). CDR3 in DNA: TGTGCCTGGAGTAGTGTCGGGCAGGGGCCCTCCTACGAGCAGTACTTC. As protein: CAWSSVGQGPSYEQYF.

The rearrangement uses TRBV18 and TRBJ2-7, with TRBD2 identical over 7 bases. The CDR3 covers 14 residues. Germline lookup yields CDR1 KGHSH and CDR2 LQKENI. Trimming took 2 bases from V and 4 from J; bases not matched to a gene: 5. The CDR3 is CASSPNGRTYEQYF. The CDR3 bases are TGTGCCAGCTCACCAAACGGGAGGACTTACGAGCAGTACTTC. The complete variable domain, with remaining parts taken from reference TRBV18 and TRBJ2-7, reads NAGVMQNPRHLVRRRGQEARLRCSPMKGHSHVYWYRQLPEEGLKFMVYLQKENIIDESGMPKERFSAEFPKEGPSILRIQQVVRGDSAAYFCASSPNGRTYEQYFGPGTRLTVT.

Written as DNA, the CDR3 is TGCGCCAGCAGCTTGGGATCTACAGGGGGCGGATCACCCCTCCACTTT. Its translation is CASSLGSTGGGSPLHF. The rearrangement links TRBV5-1 to TRBJ1-6, with 9 positions matching TRBD1. The germline V gene encodes CDR1 SGHRS and CDR2 YFSETQ. This CDR3 is 16 amino acids long. J gave up 10 bases and V 0 bases, and 8 bases lay outside the gene matches.

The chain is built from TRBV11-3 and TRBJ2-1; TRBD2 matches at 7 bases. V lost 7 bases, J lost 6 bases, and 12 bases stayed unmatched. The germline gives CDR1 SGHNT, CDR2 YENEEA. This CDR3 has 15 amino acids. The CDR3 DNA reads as TGTGCCAGCAAATTTGGCGGGGGAAACTCCAATGAGCAGTTCTTC. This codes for CASKFGGGNSNEQFF.

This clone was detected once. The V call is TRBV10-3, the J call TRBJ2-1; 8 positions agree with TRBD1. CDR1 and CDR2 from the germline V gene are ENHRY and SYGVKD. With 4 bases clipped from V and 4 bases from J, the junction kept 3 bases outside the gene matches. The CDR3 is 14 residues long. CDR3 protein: CAISADRDYNEQFF. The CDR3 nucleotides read TGTGCCATCAGTGCGGACAGGGATTACAATGAGCAGTTCTTC.

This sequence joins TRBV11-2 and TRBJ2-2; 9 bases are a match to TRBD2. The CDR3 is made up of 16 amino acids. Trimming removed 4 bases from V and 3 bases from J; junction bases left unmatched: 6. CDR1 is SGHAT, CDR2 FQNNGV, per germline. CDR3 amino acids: CASSSIAGEYTGELFF. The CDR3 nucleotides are TGTGCCAGCAGCTCGATAGCGGGAGAGTACACCGGGGAGCTGTTTTTT.

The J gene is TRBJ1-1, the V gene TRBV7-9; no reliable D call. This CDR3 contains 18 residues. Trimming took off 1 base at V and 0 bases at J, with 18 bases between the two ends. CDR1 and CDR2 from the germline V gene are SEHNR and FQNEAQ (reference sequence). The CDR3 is CASSLVGRGSRLNTEAFF. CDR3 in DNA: TGTGCCAGCAGCTTAGTGGGCCGAGGGAGCCGCTTGAACACTGAAGCTTTCTTT.

CDR3 loop: CASSLGAGSSTDTQYF. DNA of the CDR3: TGTGCCAGCAGCTTGGGGGCGGGGTCTAGCACAGATACGCAGTATTTT. The V and J genes are TRBV5-4 and TRBJ2-3, with a tentative D call TRBD2 (6 bases). V gave up 0 bases and J gave up 0 bases, with 11 bases separating them. CDR3 length: 16 residues. The germline V gene encodes CDR1 SGHNT and CDR2 YYREEE (reference sequence).

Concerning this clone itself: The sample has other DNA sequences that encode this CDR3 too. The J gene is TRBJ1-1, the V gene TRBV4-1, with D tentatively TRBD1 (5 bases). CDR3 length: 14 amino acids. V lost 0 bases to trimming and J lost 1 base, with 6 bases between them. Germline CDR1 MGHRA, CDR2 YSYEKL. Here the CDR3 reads CASSQDQGNTEAFF. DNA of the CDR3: TGCGCCAGCAGCCAAGATCAGGGGAACACTGAAGCTTTCTTT.

CDR3 coding DNA: TGTGCCAGCAGCTTAGATCCCCTCAGAGGCGCTGAAGCTTTCTTT. This translates into CASSLDPLRGAEAFF. J is TRBJ1-1 and V is TRBV7-2; D is undetermined. Trimming left V 1 base short and J 6 bases short, with 15 bases between. CDR3 length equals 15 residues. Germline V gives CDR1 SGHTA, CDR2 FQGNSA.

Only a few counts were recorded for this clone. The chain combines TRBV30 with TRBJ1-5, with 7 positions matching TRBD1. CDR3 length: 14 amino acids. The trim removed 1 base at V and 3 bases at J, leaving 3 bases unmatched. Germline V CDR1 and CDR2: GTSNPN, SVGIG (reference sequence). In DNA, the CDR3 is TGTGCCTGGAGTGCGGGGACAGACAATCAGCCCCAGCATTTT. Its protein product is CAWSAGTDNQPQHF.

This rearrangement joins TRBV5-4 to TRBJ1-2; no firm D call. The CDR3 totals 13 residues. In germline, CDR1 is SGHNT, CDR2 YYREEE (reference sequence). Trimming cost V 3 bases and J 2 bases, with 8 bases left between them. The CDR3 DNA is TGTGCCAGCAGCTCCCGGCGGAACTATGGCTACACCTTC. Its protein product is CASSSRRNYGYTF.

CDR3 sequence: CASRADFRGETQYF. In DNA, the CDR3 is TGTGCCAGCAGAGCCGACTTCAGGGGAGAGACCCAGTACTTC. The chain recombines TRBV5-4 with TRBJ2-5; tentatively, D is TRBD1 (6 bases). The CDR3 has 14 amino acids. From germline, CDR1 is SGHNT and CDR2 YYREEE (reference sequence). V lost 5 bases, J lost 4 bases, and 15 bases lay in between.

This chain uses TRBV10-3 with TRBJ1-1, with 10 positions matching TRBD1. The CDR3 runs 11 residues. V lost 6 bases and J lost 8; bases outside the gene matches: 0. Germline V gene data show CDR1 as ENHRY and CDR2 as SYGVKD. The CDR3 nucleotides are TGTGCCATCAGGGACAGGGGGGAAGCTTTCTTT. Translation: CAIRDRGEAFF.

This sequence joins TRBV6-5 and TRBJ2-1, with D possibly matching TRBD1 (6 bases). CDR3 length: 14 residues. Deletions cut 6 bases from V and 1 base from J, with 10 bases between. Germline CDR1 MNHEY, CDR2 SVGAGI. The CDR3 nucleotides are TGTGCCAGCAGGAACGACAGGTCCTACAATGAGCAGTTCTTC. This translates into CASRNDRSYNEQFF.

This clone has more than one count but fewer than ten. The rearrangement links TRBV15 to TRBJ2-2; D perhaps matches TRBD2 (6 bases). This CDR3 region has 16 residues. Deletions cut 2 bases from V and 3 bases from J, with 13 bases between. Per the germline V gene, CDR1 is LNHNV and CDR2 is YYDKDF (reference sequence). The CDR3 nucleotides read TGTGCCACCAGCAGACAACCGGGACTGCACACCGGGGAGCTGTTTTTT. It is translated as CATSRQPGLHTGELFF.

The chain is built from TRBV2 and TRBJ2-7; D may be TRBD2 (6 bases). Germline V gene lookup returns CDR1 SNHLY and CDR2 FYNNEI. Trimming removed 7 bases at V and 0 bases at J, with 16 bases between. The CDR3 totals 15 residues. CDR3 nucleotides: TGTGCCAGCAAGGCACTAGCTGCGAGCTCCTACGAGCAGTACTTC. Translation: CASKALAASSYEQYF.

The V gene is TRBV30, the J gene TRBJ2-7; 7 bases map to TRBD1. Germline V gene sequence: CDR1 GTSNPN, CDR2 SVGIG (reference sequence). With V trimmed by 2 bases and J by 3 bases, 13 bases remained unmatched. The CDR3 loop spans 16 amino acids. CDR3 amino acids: CAWSIPWTGKFYEQYF. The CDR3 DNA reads TGTGCCTGGAGTATCCCTTGGACAGGAAAGTTCTACGAGCAGTACTTC. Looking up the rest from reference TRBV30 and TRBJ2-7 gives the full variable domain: SQTIHQWPATLVQPVGSPLSLECTVEGTSNPNLYWYRQAAGRGLQLLFYSVGIGQISSEVPQNLSASRPQDRQFILSSKKLLLSDSGFYLCAWSIPWTGKFYEQYFGPGTRLTVT.